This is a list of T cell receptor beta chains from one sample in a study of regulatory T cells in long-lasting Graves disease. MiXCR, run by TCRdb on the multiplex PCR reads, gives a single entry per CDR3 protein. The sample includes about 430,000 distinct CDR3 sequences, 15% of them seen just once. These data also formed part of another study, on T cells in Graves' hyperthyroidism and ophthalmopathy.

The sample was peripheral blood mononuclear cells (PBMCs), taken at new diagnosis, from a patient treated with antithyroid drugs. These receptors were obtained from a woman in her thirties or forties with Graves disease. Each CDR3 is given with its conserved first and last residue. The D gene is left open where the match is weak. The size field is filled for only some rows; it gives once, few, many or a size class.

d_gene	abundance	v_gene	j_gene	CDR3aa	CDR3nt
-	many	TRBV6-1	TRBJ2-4	CASSRSNGLAKNIQYF	TGTGCCAGCAGCCGCTCAAACGGCCTAGCCAAAAACATTCAGTACTTC
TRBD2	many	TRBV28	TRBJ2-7	CASSLAGATSYEQYF	TGTGCCAGCAGTTTGGCGGGAGCAACGTCCTACGAGCAGTACTTC
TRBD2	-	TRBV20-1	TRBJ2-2	CSAKREETGELFF	TGCAGTGCTAAACGGGAGGAAACCGGGGAGCTGTTTTTT
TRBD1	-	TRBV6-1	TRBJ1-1	CASSRPGTGGTEAFF	TGTGCCAGCAGTCGTCCCGGGACAGGGGGCACTGAAGCTTTCTTT
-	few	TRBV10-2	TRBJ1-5	CASSESGSNQPQHF	TGCGCCAGCAGTGAGTCGGGGAGCAATCAGCCCCAGCATTTT
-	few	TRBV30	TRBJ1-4	CAWSAHSREKLFF	TGTGCCTGGAGTGCCCACTCGCGCGAAAAACTGTTTTTT
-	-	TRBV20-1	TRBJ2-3	CSARDGAATDTQYF	TGCAGTGCTAGAGATGGAGCCGCCACAGATACGCAGTATTTT
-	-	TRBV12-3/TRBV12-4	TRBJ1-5	CASSSLPWVFDQPQHF	TGTGCCAGCAGTTCGCTACCCTGGGTCTTTGATCAGCCCCAGCATTTT
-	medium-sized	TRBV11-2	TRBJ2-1	CASGRGGGPYNEQFF	TGTGCCAGCGGGCGGGGTGGGGGGCCCTACAATGAGCAGTTCTTC
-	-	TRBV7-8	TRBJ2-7	CASSLRQLPYEQYF	TGTGCCAGCAGCTTAAGACAGCTACCCTACGAGCAGTACTTC
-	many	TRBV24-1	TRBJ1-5	CATSDFDDQPQHF	TGTGCCACCAGTGATTTCGATGATCAGCCCCAGCATTTT
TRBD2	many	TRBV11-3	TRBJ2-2	CASSLTTSGTGELFF	TGTGCCAGCAGCTTAACGACTAGCGGAACCGGGGAGCTGTTTTTT
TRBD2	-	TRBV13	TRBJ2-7	CASSPAGRSYEQYF	TGTGCCAGCAGCCCAGCGGGAAGGTCCTACGAGCAGTACTTC
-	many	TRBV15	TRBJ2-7	CATSRDPSVSEQYF	TGTGCCACCAGCAGAGATCCCTCTGTGAGCGAGCAGTACTTC
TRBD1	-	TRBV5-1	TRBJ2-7	CAITSGTGRRKSSYEQYF	TGCGCCATTACATCCGGGACAGGTAGGCGGAAGAGCTCCTACGAGCAGTACTTC
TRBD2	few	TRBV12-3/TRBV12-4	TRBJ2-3	CASRPPGLAGGGGGTDTQYF	TGTGCCAGCAGACCCCCGGGACTAGCGGGAGGCGGGGGGGGCACAGATACGCAGTATTTT
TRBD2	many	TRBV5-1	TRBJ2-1	CASSEGLADGEQFF	TGCGCCAGCAGCGAAGGACTAGCGGATGGGGAGCAGTTCTTC
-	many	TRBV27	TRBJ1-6	CASSPGFNSPLHF	TGTGCCAGCAGTCCAGGGTTTAATTCACCCCTCCACTTT
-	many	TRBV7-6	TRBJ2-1	CASSQQGSPNEQFF	TGTGCCAGCAGCCAACAGGGATCCCCCAATGAGCAGTTCTTC
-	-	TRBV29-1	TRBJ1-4	CSVAWGSNEKLFF	TGCAGCGTTGCGTGGGGTTCGAATGAAAAACTGTTTTTT
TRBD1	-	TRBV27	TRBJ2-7	CASSFQGAIYEQYF	TGTGCCAGCAGTTTTCAGGGGGCTATCTACGAGCAGTACTTC
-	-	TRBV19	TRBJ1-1	CASSTATLAFF	TGTGCCAGTAGTACCGCAACACTTGCTTTCTTT
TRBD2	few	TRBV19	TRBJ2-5	CASSIVARTGGLRETQYF	TGTGCCAGTAGTATAGTAGCTAGAACGGGAGGTCTAAGGGAGACCCAGTACTTC
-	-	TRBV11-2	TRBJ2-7	CAATPDGTYEQYF	TGTGCCGCGACTCCGGACGGAACCTACGAGCAGTACTTC
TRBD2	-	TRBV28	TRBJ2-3	CASSAIAGSSTDTQYF	TGTGCCAGCAGCGCGATAGCGGGATCTAGCACAGATACGCAGTATTTT
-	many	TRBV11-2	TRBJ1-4	CASSSGVVQGGFEKLFF	TGTGCCAGCAGCTCAGGAGTCGTTCAGGGCGGATTTGAAAAACTGTTTTTT
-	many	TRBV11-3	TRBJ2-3	CASSAGQRTDTQYF	TGTGCCAGCAGCGCGGGCCAACGCACAGATACGCAGTATTTT
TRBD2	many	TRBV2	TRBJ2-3	CASIQSGTSGSRGTDTQYF	TGTGCCAGCATCCAATCCGGGACTAGCGGGAGTAGGGGTACAGATACGCAGTATTTT
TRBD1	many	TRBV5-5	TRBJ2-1	CASSTGQYNEQFF	TGTGCCAGCAGCACGGGACAGTACAATGAGCAGTTCTTC
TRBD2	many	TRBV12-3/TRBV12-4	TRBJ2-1	CASSGTSGLKSSSYNEQFF	TGTGCCAGCAGTGGGACTAGCGGGCTAAAATCGAGCTCCTACAATGAGCAGTTCTTC
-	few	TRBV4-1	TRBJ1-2	CASSQEGGYGYTF	TGCGCCAGCAGCCAAGAGGGAGGGTATGGCTACACCTTC
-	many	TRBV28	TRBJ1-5	CASTRQVAGNQPQHF	TGTGCCAGCACCCGACAGGTTGCTGGCAATCAGCCCCAGCATTTT
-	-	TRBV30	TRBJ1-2	CAWSVGRLSQGTNYGYTF	TGTGCCTGGAGTGTAGGTCGGCTCAGCCAGGGAACTAACTATGGCTACACCTTC
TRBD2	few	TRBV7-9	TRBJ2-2	CASSLRRAGVNTGELFF	TGTGCCAGCAGCCTCCGCAGGGCGGGAGTAAACACCGGGGAGCTGTTTTTT
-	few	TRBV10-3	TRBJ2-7	CAISYLSAYEQYF	TGTGCCATCAGTTACCTTAGCGCCTACGAGCAGTACTTC
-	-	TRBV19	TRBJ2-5	CASSITGVATGRETQYF	TGTGCCAGTAGTATTACGGGGGTCGCAACTGGAAGAGAGACCCAGTACTTC
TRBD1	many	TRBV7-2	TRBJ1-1	CASSSDRESEAFF	TGTGCCAGCAGCTCAGACAGGGAATCTGAAGCTTTCTTT
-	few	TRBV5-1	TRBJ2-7	CASSSRGTSTYEQYF	TGCGCCAGCAGCTCCCGAGGTACCTCGACCTACGAGCAGTACTTC
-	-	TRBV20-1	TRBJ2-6	CGARERTWGSGANVLTF	TGCGGTGCTAGAGAACGGACCTGGGGCTCTGGGGCCAACGTCCTGACTTTC
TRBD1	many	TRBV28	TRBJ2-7	CASSAGQDLSYEQYF	TGTGCCAGCAGTGCCGGACAGGACCTCTCCTACGAGCAGTACTTC
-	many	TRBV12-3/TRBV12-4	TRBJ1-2	CASSQQGNRGGYTF	TGTGCCAGCAGTCAACAGGGAAACCGAGGAGGCTACACCTTC
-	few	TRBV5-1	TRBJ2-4	CASSLGMGGNSDIQYF	TGCGCCAGCAGCTTGGGGATGGGCGGGAATTCGGACATTCAGTACTTC
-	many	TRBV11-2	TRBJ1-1	CASSRTGGGTEAFF	TGTGCCAGCAGCCGGACGGGGGGGGGTACTGAAGCTTTCTTT
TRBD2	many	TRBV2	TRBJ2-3	CASSGLAESTDTQYF	TGTGCCAGCAGTGGACTAGCGGAAAGCACAGATACGCAGTATTTT